This record looks at one TCR beta chain sequence and its context. Its antigen is as yet unknown. Together with a sample-barcoded 5' primer, a J-beta primer mix was included in a second PCR lasting about 7 to 12 cycles. A 12-random-nucleotide template-switch adaptor tagged each cDNA molecule. In TCRdb, the 5' RACE reads were re-called with MiXCR into one record per CDR3 protein. The sample holds about 1,500,000 distinct CDR3 sequences, 42% seen once. This sample was taken from a study of blood T cells in healthy people across ages. General observations from the study: Compared with aged donors, long-lived donors showed fewer expanded clones, suggesting selection. No one knew whether donors had CMV, which possibly confounded expanded clonotype changes.

This CDR3 has 15 amino acids. From germline, CDR1 is MNHNS and CDR2 SASEGT. This receptor was obtained from a woman between 18 and 30 years old in good health. This sequence joins TRBV6-1 and TRBJ2-4; the match to TRBD1 covers 8 bases. The J call may be incorrect, as the DNA end agrees better with TRBJ2-5. Sequencing was performed on blood. CDR3 coding DNA: TGTGCCAGCTGGACTCCGGGACAGGCTGAAGAGACCCAGTACTTC. This encodes CASWTPGQAEETQYF.